The rows below give T cell receptor beta chains drawn from one sample of a study of cytomegalovirus exposure and HLA in healthy donors. The method was immunoSEQ multiplex PCR; TCRdb's version includes in-frame clones alone and lacks a portion of them. The table lists 150,000 to 200,000 clones, roughly 80% of them singletons, with 3.7% in the top ten. The specimen was PBMCs. The receptors derive from a young man in good health and CMV-seropositive. The CDR3 runs from the conserved cysteine through the conserved F or W. The D gene is left open where the match is weak.

v_call cdr3_length d_call cdr3_aa
TRBV13 14 TRBD1 CASSINTGDDGYTF
TRBV18 15 TRBD1 CASSPASGGQETQYF
TRBV6-4 16 . CASRVSSGAGNTEAFF
TRBV5-1 14 TRBD1 CASSYGQGKGEQYF
TRBV4-3 15 TRBD1 CASSHTGQGQDTQYF
TRBV6-4 14 . CASSAGPVPYEQYF
TRBV27 14 TRBD1 CASSFIDRAYEQYF
TRBV19 13 TRBD1 CASTGQGAHEQYF
TRBV5-1 16 TRBD1 CASSQGQGAANEKLFF
TRBV11-2 16 . CASSLESQGHYYGYTF
TRBV28 14 . CASTQIGAKNIQYF
TRBV2 14 TRBD1 CASRPDRANSPLHF
TRBV29-1 11 . CSVEGRGGYTF
TRBV29-1 11 . CSVRQGYGYTF
TRBV5-1 15 . CASGRWTGSPYEQYF
TRBV6-5 13 TRBD2 CASTPGGLYEQYF
TRBV18 15 TRBD1 CASSPSGGLNTEAFF
TRBV5-1 14 TRBD1 CASSFTGGDYGYTF
TRBV5-1 16 TRBD1 CASSLASGGEGNEQFF
TRBV5-1 14 . CASSPQGLTPEAFF
TRBV28 11 . CASSSLDEQYF
TRBV5-1 15 TRBD1 CASSDGTGFNQPQHF
TRBV30 14 . CAWSGGLSNQPQHF
TRBV2 16 . CASSEGLAGSRQPQHF
TRBV19 14 . CASSTGTSAKKLFF
TRBV5-1 14 TRBD1 CASSGQGANEKLFF
TRBV15 17 TRBD2 CATSRDLASGGGETQYF
TRBV7-2 15 TRBD2 CASSLTSGGVEEQFF
TRBV5-1 15 . CASSLGLADTGELFF
TRBV5-1 16 . CASSLGGDSSYNEQFF
TRBV12-5 17 TRBD2 CASGLVGASGGTDTQYF
TRBV5-1 15 . CASSTGTPRADTQYF
TRBV7-9 15 TRBD2 CASSPGRSSYNEQFF
TRBV7-9 13 TRBD2 CASSLDSGDTQYF
TRBV30 13 . CAWRQLMNTEAFF
TRBV27 14 TRBD1 CASSYRGSSYEQYF
TRBV5-1 18 . CASSLLTQGNSGANVLTF
TRBV7-2 19 TRBD2 CASSLRPSGGGSSTDTQYF
TRBV4-1 16 TRBD1 CASSPLTGTGGDEQFF
TRBV7-9 13 . CASSFGVTYGYTF
TRBV1 18 . CTSSQDDRLRRSSYEQYF
TRBV5-8 14 . CASKAITNTGELFF
TRBV5-1 16 . CASSLIGGALQETQYF
TRBV19 15 . CASTEEGGENTEAFF
TRBV7-4 13 TRBD2 CASPEVAGGAQYF
TRBV4-2 16 . CASSQLGRGQNSPLHF
TRBV6-5 14 . CASSHYSGDTEAFF
TRBV19 13 . CASSPTGSYEQYF
TRBV2 15 TRBD2 CASSELAGGRETQYF
TRBV19 16 . CASSIFGGHSNQPQHF
TRBV9 14 . CASSVGGIQETQYF
TRBV27 19 . CASSFRYLPLGAGNEKLFF
TRBV9 15 . CASSVGGGGNEKLFF
TRBV5-4 13 . CASGLMSDTEAFF
TRBV23-1 15 . CASSQNRVGNQPQHF
TRBV7-6 14 TRBD1 CASSLEGAGTEAFF
TRBV6-5 13 . CASSYLHGDGYTF
TRBV6-1 14 . CASIPPLETYEQYF
TRBV11-2 15 . CASSLDRQGTWGYTF